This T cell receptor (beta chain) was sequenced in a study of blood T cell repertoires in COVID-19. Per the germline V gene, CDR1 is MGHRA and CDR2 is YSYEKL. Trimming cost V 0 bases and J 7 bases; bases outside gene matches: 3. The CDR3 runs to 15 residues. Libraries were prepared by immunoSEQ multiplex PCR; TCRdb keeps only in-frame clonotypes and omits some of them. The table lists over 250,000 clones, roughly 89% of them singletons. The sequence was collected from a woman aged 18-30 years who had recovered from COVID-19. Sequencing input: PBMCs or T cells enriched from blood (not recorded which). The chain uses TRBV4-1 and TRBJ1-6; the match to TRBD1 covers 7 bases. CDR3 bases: TGCGCCAGCAGCCAAGATAACAGGGGCAATTCACCCCTCCACTTT. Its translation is CASSQDNRGNSPLHF.